A selection of T cell receptor beta chains follows, all from one sample in a study of shared clonotypes between healthy human individuals. Generated by immunoSEQ multiplex PCR, the TCRdb table keeps only in-frame clones and is missing some. The sample holds around 430,000 clones; 79% are singletons and the top ten take about 13%. The sample was PBMCs. Receptors were obtained from a woman aged 40 to 50 in good health. Some clones in this sample may be carry-over from other donors' samples. CDR3s include the opening cysteine and the closing phenylalanine or tryptophan. Fields, in order: D gene, clone size, V gene, J gene, CDR3 DNA, CDR3 protein. D genes are given only for firm matches. The size entry is marked missing in some rows and otherwise reads once, few, many or a size class.

NA	NA	TRBV2	TRBJ2-1	TGTGCCAGCACTGATCTTGAGGGACGGAATGAGCAGTTCTTC	CASTDLEGRNEQFF
TRBD2	NA	TRBV4-1	TRBJ2-3	TGCGCCAGCAGCCCTAGCGGGAGGCCCACAGATACGCAGTATTTT	CASSPSGRPTDTQYF
NA	NA	TRBV6-1	TRBJ1-4	TGTGCCAGCATCCGGGGGATTAATGAAAAACTGTTTTTT	CASIRGINEKLFF
NA	many	TRBV27	TRBJ1-5	TGTGCCAGCAGTTTATCGATGGGGGCTAACCAGCCCCAGCATTTT	CASSLSMGANQPQHF
NA	once	TRBV11-3	TRBJ2-7	TGTGCCAGCAGCTCGGGACCCGGTTCGCCCTACGAGCAGTACTTC	CASSSGPGSPYEQYF
NA	NA	TRBV20-1	TRBJ2-7	TGCAGTGCAACCCTTGTTAACGAGCAGTACTTC	CSATLVNEQYF
NA	NA	TRBV18	TRBJ2-7	TGTGCCAGCTCACCAATGGAAATCTACGAGCAGTACTTC	CASSPMEIYEQYF
NA	once	TRBV28	TRBJ2-2	TGTGCCAGCAGTTTCCCTCAGGGTGGGGAGCTGTTTTTT	CASSFPQGGELFF
NA	NA	TRBV11-3	TRBJ2-7	TGTGCCAGCAGCTTCGGGGGAGGTCTCGTCGAGCAGTACTTC	CASSFGGGLVEQYF
NA	NA	TRBV6-6	TRBJ1-4	TGTGCCAGCAGTTACTCAAGGGGAGCTAATGAAAAACTGTTTTTT	CASSYSRGANEKLFF
NA	NA	TRBV6-5	TRBJ2-2	TGTGCCAGCAGCTTACGTCCTACCGGGGAGCTGTTTTTT	CASSLRPTGELFF
NA	NA	TRBV7-9	TRBJ2-1	TGTGCCAGCAGCTCGGCCCCCGGGGGCGGGTCCTACAATGAGCAGTTCTTC	CASSSAPGGGSYNEQFF
NA	few	TRBV4-1	TRBJ2-7	TGCGCCAGCAGCCAGGAACCGGGACCCAATTTCAGAGAGCAGTACTTC	CASSQEPGPNFREQYF
NA	NA	TRBV7-9	TRBJ2-1	TGTGCCAGCAGCTTCCCGCAGTTCTTC	CASSFPQFF
NA	NA	TRBV9	TRBJ1-1	TGTGCCAGCAGCGTAGGCAATACTCCGACACTCACTGAAGCTTTCTTT	CASSVGNTPTLTEAFF
NA	NA	TRBV5-1	TRBJ1-1	TGCGCCAGCAGCTCCTCGGACAGGAACACTGAAGCTTTCTTT	CASSSSDRNTEAFF
NA	NA	TRBV30	TRBJ1-2	TGTGCCTGGAGTGACCGGACCGGTCTGGGCTACACCTTC	CAWSDRTGLGYTF
TRBD2	NA	TRBV7-3	TRBJ2-3	TGTGCCAGCAGCTCAGGACTAGCGGGAGTTTCAGATACGCAGTATTTT	CASSSGLAGVSDTQYF
TRBD2	NA	TRBV27	TRBJ2-5	TGTGCCAGCAGTTTAAGAGTTACAGGACTAGCTAGACAAGAGACCCAGTACTTC	CASSLRVTGLARQETQYF
TRBD1	NA	TRBV10-2	TRBJ2-2	TGCGCCAGCACCCAGGGGGACACCGGGGAGCTGTTTTTT	CASTQGDTGELFF
NA	NA	TRBV7-2	TRBJ2-7	TGTGCCAGCAGCTTACGGTACGCGCAGTACTTC	CASSLRYAQYF
NA	NA	TRBV20-1	TRBJ2-7	TGCAGTGCTAAGGACCGAACGCTACTCCCCTTC	CSAKDRTLLPF
TRBD1	few	TRBV11-3	TRBJ1-5	TGTGCCAGCAGCTTAGATCGGGGACAGGGGTTCAATCAGCCCCAGCATTTT	CASSLDRGQGFNQPQHF
TRBD1	NA	TRBV19	TRBJ2-5	TGTGCCAGTAGTGAGGACAGGGTTGAGACCCAGTACTTC	CASSEDRVETQYF
NA	NA	TRBV7-3	TRBJ2-3	TGTGCCAGCAGCCCGACCCCGGGGGCGGCGCAGTATTTT	CASSPTPGAAQYF
NA	NA	TRBV2	TRBJ1-5	TGTGCCAGCAGTGAAACGGACATTCAGCCCCAGCATTTT	CASSETDIQPQHF
NA	NA	TRBV18	TRBJ1-1	TGTGCCAGCTCACTCACTGGAACAGGGCACACTGAAGCTTTCTTT	CASSLTGTGHTEAFF
NA	few	TRBV5-1	TRBJ2-5	TGCGCCAGCAGCTTGTCGGCGGGTGAAGAGACCCAGTACTTC	CASSLSAGEETQYF
NA	few	TRBV5-5	TRBJ2-7	TGTGCCAGCAGCTTGGCGGGCCGGCCCTACGAGCAGTACTTC	CASSLAGRPYEQYF
NA	NA	TRBV7-8	TRBJ2-1	TGTGCCAGCAGCTTTAACAATGAGCAGTTCTTC	CASSFNNEQFF
NA	once	TRBV28	TRBJ1-1	TGTGCCAGCAGTTTGTCCAGGGAAGCTTTCTTT	CASSLSREAFF
TRBD2	NA	TRBV5-1	TRBJ2-1	TGCGCCAGCAGCCCGACTCTAGCGGGAGGGCCCGATGAGCAGTTCTTC	CASSPTLAGGPDEQFF
TRBD2	NA	TRBV7-9	TRBJ2-3	TGTGCCAGCAGCCTCGGGCTCTGGGAGGGAGATACGCAGTATTTT	CASSLGLWEGDTQYF
NA	once	TRBV4-2	TRBJ2-7	TGTGCCAGCAGCCAAGATATGACAGGCCCCTACGAGCAGTACTTC	CASSQDMTGPYEQYF
NA	NA	TRBV6-1	TRBJ1-1	TGTGCCAGCAGTCCGTCAGGGGAGCGAACTGAAGCTTTCTTT	CASSPSGERTEAFF
TRBD2	NA	TRBV5-1	TRBJ2-1	TGCGCCAGCAGCTTTTCTCTAGCGGGAGTAGACAATGAGCAGTTCTTC	CASSFSLAGVDNEQFF
NA	NA	TRBV5-1	TRBJ2-3	TGCGCCAGCAGCTTAGACTCTCTAATACACACAGATACGCAGTATTTT	CASSLDSLIHTDTQYF
NA	many	TRBV7-6	TRBJ1-3	TGTGCCAGCAGCTTAGAAGCAGCTGGAAACACCATATATTTT	CASSLEAAGNTIYF
TRBD1	once	TRBV7-2	TRBJ1-1	TGTGCCAGCAGCGCCACAGGGGACACTGAAGCTTTCTTT	CASSATGDTEAFF
TRBD2	once	TRBV9	TRBJ2-1	TGTGCCAGCAGCGTGCGGTCCGCGGGAGGGCCGTATGAGCAGTTCTTC	CASSVRSAGGPYEQFF
NA	NA	TRBV5-6	TRBJ1-2	TGTGCCAGCAGCAGATCCGGGGATGGCTACACCTTC	CASSRSGDGYTF
NA	NA	TRBV10-1	TRBJ1-1	TGCGCCAGCGGCCCCTCAGGCTCCACTGAAGCTTTCTTT	CASGPSGSTEAFF
NA	NA	TRBV5-1	TRBJ2-2	TGCGCCAGCAGGGCTAACATCGGGGAGCTGTTTTTT	CASRANIGELFF
TRBD2	NA	TRBV2	TRBJ2-5	TGTGCCGGAGAGACTAGCGGTAACCAAGAGACCCAGTACTTC	CAGETSGNQETQYF
NA	many	TRBV11-2	TRBJ2-2	TGTGCCAGCAGCTTAGGGGCTTCCGGGGAGCTGTTTTTT	CASSLGASGELFF
TRBD2	NA	TRBV4-2	TRBJ2-1	TGTGCCAGCAGCCAAGATGGCGGGAGCCACAATGAGCAGTTCTTC	CASSQDGGSHNEQFF
TRBD1	NA	TRBV6-1	TRBJ1-2	TGTGCCAGCAGTGTAATCTCCGGGACAGGGTATGGCTACACCTTC	CASSVISGTGYGYTF
NA	NA	TRBV7-6	TRBJ2-5	TGTGCCAGCAGCTTTGGGACAATAGAGACCCAGTACTTC	CASSFGTIETQYF
NA	few	TRBV29-1	TRBJ2-7	TGCAGCGTTGAAGATCTCGACGACGTGGGCGAGCAGTACTTC	CSVEDLDDVGEQYF
TRBD1	NA	TRBV30	TRBJ1-1	TGTGCCTGGAACCCAGGACAGGGGAGCACTGAAGCTTTCTTT	CAWNPGQGSTEAFF
NA	NA	TRBV7-8	TRBJ1-5	TGTGCCAGCAGCAGCCGGGGCGAGGGTCAGCCCCAGCATTTT	CASSSRGEGQPQHF
NA	NA	TRBV19	TRBJ1-5	TGTGCCAGTAGTACCACAGGAAATCAGCCCCAGCATTTT	CASSTTGNQPQHF
TRBD2	once	TRBV18	TRBJ2-5	TGTGCCAGCTCACCACTCGGACTAGCGGGAGGAGTCGAGACCCAGTACTTC	CASSPLGLAGGVETQYF